A single sample gave rise to the 11 T cell receptor beta chains below, sequenced in a study of T cells in Graves' hyperthyroidism and ophthalmopathy. RNA transcripts provided the source from which TCR beta CDR3 regions were amplified. TCR CDR3 regions were first amplified by RT-PCR with HTBI primers. TCRdb processed the multiplex PCR reads anew with MiXCR; each CDR3 protein has one entry. The data contain about 590,000 distinct CDR3 sequences, about 14% of them singletons. The source material was blood. These receptors were taken from a woman aged 18-35 years with Graves' ophthalmopathy.

The chain recombines TRBV2 with TRBJ2-7, with 12 bases aligning to TRBD1. Per the germline V gene, CDR1 is SNHLY and CDR2 is FYNNEI. The V and J ends lost 7 bases and 0 bases, in that order; junction bases with no gene match: 13. CDR3 length: 18 amino acids. CDR3 DNA: TGTGCCAGCATCGAAAACCCCGGGACAGGGGGCCTCTCCTACGAGCAGTACTTC. Protein sequence: CASIENPGTGGLSYEQYF.

Only a few counts were recorded for this clonotype. The chain couples TRBV28 to TRBJ2-7; D perhaps matches TRBD1 (6 bases). V dropped 11 bases and J dropped 2 bases, with 16 bases sitting between them. Germline CDR1 reads MDHEN; CDR2 reads SYDVKM. This CDR3 region has 13 residues. The CDR3 region has the DNA TGTGCCGGTTCAGCAGGGGCAACCTACGAGCAGTACTTC. Protein sequence: CAGSAGATYEQYF.

This clonotype appeared many times. This chain links TRBV5-1 with TRBJ1-1, with a weak D call TRBD1 (5 bases). V was pared by 6 bases and J by 1 base, with 16 bases between. There are 15 residues in the CDR3. Per the germline V gene, CDR1 is SGHRS and CDR2 is YFSETQ. CDR3 DNA sequence: TGCGCCAGCAACTACCGGACAACCTCGAACACTGAAGCTTTCTTT. Translated, it gives CASNYRTTSNTEAFF. Complete variable domain (other parts from reference TRBV5-1 and TRBJ1-1): KAGVTQTPRYLIKTRGQQVTLSCSPISGHRSVSWYQQTPGQGLQFLFEYFSETQRNKGNFPGRFSGRQFSNSRSEMNVSTLELGDSALYLCASNYRTTSNTEAFFGQGTRLTVV.

V and J are TRBV20-1 and TRBJ2-5, with D possibly being TRBD2 (5 bases). Germline-derived CDR1 and CDR2 are DFQATT and SNEGSKA (reference sequence). The CDR3 is 15 residues long. Trimming pared 3 bases from V and 0 bases from J, leaving 14 bases between. CDR3 region: CSASPPTSNQETQYF. CDR3 nucleotides: TGCAGTGCTAGCCCGCCCACTAGTAACCAAGAGACCCAGTACTTC.

This chain links TRBV19 with TRBJ1-1; D is unclear. CDR3 size: 13 residues. V dropped 3 bases and J dropped 1 base, with 6 bases sitting between them. Germline CDR1 LNHDA, CDR2 SQIVND (reference sequence). CDR3 amino acids: CASSMGPNTEAFF. For the CDR3, the DNA is TGTGCCAGTAGTATGGGTCCGAACACTGAAGCTTTCTTT.

This clonotype was recorded many times. The chain has TRBV7-2 and TRBJ2-7; TRBD1 matches at 8 bases. CDR1 is SGHTA and CDR2 is FQGNSA in the germline V gene. This CDR3 has 13 amino acids. With 8 bases clipped from V and 7 bases from J, the junction kept 10 bases outside the gene matches. The chain's CDR3 is CASSRQGMGEQYF. CDR3 sequence (DNA): TGTGCCAGCTCCCGACAGGGGATGGGAGAGCAGTACTTC.

The table lists this clonotype with many counts. The chain is built from TRBV5-1 and TRBJ1-1; no firm D call. With 4 bases removed from V and 4 bases from J, the gap between germline ends came to 11 bases. The CDR3 contains 13 residues. From germline, CDR1 is SGHRS and CDR2 YFSETQ. CDR3 nucleotide sequence: TGCGCCAGCAGCGCCTTTAAGGGCACTGAAGCTTTCTTT. This codes for CASSAFKGTEAFF.

This clonotype was counted a few times. The rearrangement joins TRBV4-2 to TRBJ2-7; the match to TRBD2 covers 10 bases. Trimming at V came to 1 base and at J to 2 bases, leaving 5 bases not matched to a gene. The CDR3 spans 16 residues. Germline CDR1 LGHNA, CDR2 YNFKEQ. The CDR3 coding sequence is TGTGCCAGCAGCCAAGTAAAAGCGGGAGGGCCCTACGAGCAGTACTTC. It yields the protein CASSQVKAGGPYEQYF.

This clonotype was observed many times. CDR3 coding DNA: TGTGCCAGCAGTGATAGGGGTCATTCCTACGAGCAGTACTTC. It is translated as CASSDRGHSYEQYF. The chain links TRBV2 to TRBJ2-7, with a weak D call TRBD1 (5 bases). Germline V gene data show CDR1 as SNHLY and CDR2 as FYNNEI. The CDR3 is 14 residues long. Trimming cost V 3 bases and J 1 base, with 10 bases left between them.

The sample holds many counts of this clonotype. This sequence joins TRBV28 and TRBJ2-7; D possibly corresponds to TRBD2 (6 bases). The CDR3 length is 14 residues. CDR1 and CDR2 from the germline V gene are MDHEN and SYDVKM. Trimming cost V 6 bases and J 4 bases, with 16 bases left between them. The CDR3 protein is CASRPTGTSYEQYF. CDR3 nucleotide sequence: TGTGCCAGCAGGCCAACCGGGACTTCATACGAGCAGTACTTC.

The table lists this clonotype with many counts. In DNA form, the CDR3 reads TGTGCCAGCAGCGGGGGGAGGAGCAATCAGCCCCAGCATTTT. It encodes CASSGGRSNQPQHF. The chain uses TRBV2 and TRBJ1-5; TRBD1 is a possible D gene (5 bases). Germline assignment: CDR1 SNHLY and CDR2 FYNNEI. This CDR3 spans 14 amino acids. The germline V and J ends were trimmed by 6 bases and 1 base, with 10 bases remaining between them.